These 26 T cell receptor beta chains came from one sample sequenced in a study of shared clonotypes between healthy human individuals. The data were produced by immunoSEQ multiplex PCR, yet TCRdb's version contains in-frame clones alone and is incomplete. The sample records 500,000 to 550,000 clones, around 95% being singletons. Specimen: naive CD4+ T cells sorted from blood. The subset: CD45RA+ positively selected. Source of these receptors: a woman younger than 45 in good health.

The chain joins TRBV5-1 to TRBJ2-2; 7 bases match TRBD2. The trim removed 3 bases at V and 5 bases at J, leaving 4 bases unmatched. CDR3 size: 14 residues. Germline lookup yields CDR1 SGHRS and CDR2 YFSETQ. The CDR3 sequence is CASSSGTMTGELFF. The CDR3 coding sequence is TGCGCCAGCAGCTCCGGGACTATGACCGGGGAGCTGTTTTTT.

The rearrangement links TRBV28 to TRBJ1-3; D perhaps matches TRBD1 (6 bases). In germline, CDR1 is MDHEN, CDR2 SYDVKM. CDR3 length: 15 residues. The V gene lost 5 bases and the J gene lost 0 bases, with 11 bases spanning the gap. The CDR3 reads CASSPGTPSGNTIYF. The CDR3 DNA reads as TGTGCCAGCAGTCCCGGGACACCCTCTGGAAACACCATATATTTT.

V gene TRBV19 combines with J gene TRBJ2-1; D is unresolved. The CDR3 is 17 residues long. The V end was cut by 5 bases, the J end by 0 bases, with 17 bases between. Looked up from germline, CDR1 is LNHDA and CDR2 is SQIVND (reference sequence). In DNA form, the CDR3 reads TGTGCCAGTAGTGGGATGGTGTGGAGAAGCTCCTACAATGAGCAGTTCTTC. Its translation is CASSGMVWRSSYNEQFF. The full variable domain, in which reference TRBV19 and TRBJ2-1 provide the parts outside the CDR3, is DGGITQSPKYLFRKEGQNVTLSCEQNLNHDAMYWYRQDPGQGLRLIYYSQIVNDFQKGDIAEGYSVSREKKESFPLTVTSAQKNPTAFYLCASSGMVWRSSYNEQFFGPGTRLTVL.

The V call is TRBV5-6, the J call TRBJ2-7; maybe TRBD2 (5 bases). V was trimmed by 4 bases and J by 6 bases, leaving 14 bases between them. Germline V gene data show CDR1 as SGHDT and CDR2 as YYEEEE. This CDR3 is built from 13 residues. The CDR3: CASSPGLSREQYF. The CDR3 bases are TGTGCCAGCAGCCCAGGACTGAGTCGCGAGCAGTACTTC.

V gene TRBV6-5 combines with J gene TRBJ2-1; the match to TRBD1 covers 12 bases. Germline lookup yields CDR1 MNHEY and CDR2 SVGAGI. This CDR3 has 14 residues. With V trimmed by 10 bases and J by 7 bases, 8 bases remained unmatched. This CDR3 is CATTRDRGLNEQFF. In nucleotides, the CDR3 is TGTGCCACCACCCGGGACAGGGGGCTTAATGAGCAGTTCTTC.

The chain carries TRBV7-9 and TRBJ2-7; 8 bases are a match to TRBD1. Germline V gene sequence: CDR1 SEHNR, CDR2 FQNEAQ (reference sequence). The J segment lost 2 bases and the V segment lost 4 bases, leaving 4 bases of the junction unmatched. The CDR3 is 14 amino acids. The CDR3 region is CASSYGQGPYEQYF. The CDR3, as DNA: TGTGCCAGCAGCTACGGACAGGGCCCCTACGAGCAGTACTTC.

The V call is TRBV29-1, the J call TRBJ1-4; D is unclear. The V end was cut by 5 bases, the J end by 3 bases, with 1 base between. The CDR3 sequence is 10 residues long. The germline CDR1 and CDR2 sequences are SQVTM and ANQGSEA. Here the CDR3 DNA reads TGCAGCGTTTCTAATGAAAAACTGTTTTTT. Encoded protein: CSVSNEKLFF.

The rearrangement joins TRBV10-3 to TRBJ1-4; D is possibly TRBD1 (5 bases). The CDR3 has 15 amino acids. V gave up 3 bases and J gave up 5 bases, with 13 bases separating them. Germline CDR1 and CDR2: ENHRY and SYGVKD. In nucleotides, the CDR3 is TGTGCCATCAGTGAAGGGTCTGGGGGGAATGAAAAACTGTTTTTT. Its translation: CAISEGSGGNEKLFF.

The DNA for the CDR3 is TGTGCCAGCTCACCACGGGAGGGCCACAACGAGCAGTACTTC. Amino acid sequence: CASSPREGHNEQYF. The chain has TRBV18 and TRBJ2-7; 7 bases are shared with TRBD2. CDR1 and CDR2 from the germline V gene are KGHSH and LQKENI. Germline trimming cut 1 base from V and 5 bases from J; bases unmatched to any gene: 5. The CDR3 is made up of 14 amino acids.

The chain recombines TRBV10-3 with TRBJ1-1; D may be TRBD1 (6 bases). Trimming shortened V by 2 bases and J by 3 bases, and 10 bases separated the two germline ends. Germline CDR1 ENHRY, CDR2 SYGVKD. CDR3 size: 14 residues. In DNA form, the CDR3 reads TGTGCCATCAGTGAGCCGAACAGGGACACTGAAGCTTTCTTT. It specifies CAISEPNRDTEAFF.

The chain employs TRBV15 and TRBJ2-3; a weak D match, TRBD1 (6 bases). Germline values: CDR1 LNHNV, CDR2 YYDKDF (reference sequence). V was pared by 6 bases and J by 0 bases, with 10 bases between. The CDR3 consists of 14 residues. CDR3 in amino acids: CATRTGVSTDTQYF. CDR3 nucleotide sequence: TGTGCCACCAGGACAGGAGTAAGCACAGATACGCAGTATTTT.

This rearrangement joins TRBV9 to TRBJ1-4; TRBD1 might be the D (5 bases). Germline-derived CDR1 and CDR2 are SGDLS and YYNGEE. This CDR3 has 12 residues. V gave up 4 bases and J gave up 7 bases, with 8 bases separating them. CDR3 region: CASSRGSEKLFF. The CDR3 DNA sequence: TGTGCCAGCAGCAGGGGAAGTGAAAAACTGTTTTTT.

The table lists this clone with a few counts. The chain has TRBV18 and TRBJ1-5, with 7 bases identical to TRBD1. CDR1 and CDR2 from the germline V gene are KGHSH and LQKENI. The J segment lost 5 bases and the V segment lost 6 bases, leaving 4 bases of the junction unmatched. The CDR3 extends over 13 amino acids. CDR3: CASSQTGDQPQHF. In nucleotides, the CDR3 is TGTGCCAGCTCTCAAACAGGGGATCAGCCCCAGCATTTT.

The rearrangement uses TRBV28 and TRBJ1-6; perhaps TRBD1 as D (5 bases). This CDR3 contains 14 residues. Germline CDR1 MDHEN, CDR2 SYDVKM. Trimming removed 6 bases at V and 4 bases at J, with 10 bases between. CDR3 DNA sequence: TGTGCCAGCAGGCTTAGACAGTATAATTCACCCCTCCACTTT. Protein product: CASRLRQYNSPLHF.

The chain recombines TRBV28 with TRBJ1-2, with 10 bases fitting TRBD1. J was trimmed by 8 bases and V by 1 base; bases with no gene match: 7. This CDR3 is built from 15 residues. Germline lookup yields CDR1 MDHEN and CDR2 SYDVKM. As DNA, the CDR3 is TGTGCCAGCAGTTTATTTGGACAGGGGGTGGAAGGCTACACCTTC. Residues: CASSLFGQGVEGYTF.

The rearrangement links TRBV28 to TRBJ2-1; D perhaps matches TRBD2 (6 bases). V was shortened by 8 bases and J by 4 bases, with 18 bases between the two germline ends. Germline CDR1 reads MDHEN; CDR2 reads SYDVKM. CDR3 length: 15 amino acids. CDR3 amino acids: CASWDLAKPYNEQFF. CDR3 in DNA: TGTGCCAGCTGGGACTTAGCGAAACCGTACAATGAGCAGTTCTTC.

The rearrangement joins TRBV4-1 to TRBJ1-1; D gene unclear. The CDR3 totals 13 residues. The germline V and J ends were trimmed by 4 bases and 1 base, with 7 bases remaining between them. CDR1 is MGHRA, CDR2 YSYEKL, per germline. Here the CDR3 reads CASSPVGNTEAFF. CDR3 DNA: TGCGCCAGCAGCCCCGTGGGGAACACTGAAGCTTTCTTT.

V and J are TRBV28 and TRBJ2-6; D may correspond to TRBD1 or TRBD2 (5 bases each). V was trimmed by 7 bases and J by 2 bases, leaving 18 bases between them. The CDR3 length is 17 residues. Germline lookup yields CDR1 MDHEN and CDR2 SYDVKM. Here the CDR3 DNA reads TGTGCCAGCAATCTCCGGGACCGGACTCCTGGGGCCAACGTCCTGACTTTC. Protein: CASNLRDRTPGANVLTF.

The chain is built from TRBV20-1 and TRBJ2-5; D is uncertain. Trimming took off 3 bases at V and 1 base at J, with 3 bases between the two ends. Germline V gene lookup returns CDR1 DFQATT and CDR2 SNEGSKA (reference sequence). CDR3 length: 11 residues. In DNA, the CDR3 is TGCAGTGCTAGTCCCCAAGAGACCCAGTACTTC. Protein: CSASPQETQYF.

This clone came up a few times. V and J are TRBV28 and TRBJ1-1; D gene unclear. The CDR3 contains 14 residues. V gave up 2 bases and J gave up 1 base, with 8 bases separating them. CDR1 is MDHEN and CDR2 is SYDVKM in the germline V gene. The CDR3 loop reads CASSLTSGNTEAFF. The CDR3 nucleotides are TGTGCCAGCAGTTTAACATCGGGGAACACTGAAGCTTTCTTT.

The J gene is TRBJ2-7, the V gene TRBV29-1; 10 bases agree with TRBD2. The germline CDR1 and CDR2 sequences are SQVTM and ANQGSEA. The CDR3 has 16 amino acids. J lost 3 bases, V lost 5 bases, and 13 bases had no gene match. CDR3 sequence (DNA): TGCAGCGTTCTCGGGACTAGCGAATCCTTAGACTACGAGCAGTACTTC. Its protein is CSVLGTSESLDYEQYF.

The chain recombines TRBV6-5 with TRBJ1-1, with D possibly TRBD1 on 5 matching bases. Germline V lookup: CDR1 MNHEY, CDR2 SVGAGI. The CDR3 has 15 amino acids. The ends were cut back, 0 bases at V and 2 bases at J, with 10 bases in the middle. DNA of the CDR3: TGTGCCAGCAGTTACTCGACCAGGGAAAACACTGAAGCTTTCTTT. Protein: CASSYSTRENTEAFF.

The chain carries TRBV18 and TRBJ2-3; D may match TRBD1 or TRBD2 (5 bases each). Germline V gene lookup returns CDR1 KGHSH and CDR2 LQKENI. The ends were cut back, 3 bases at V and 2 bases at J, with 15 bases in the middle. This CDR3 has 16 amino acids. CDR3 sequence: CASSPQSGANTDTQYF. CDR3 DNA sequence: TGTGCCAGCTCACCTCAGTCCGGGGCCAACACAGATACGCAGTATTTT. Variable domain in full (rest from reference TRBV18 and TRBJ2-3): NAGVMQNPRHLVRRRGQEARLRCSPMKGHSHVYWYRQLPEEGLKFMVYLQKENIIDESGMPKERFSAEFPKEGPSILRIQQVVRGDSAAYFCASSPQSGANTDTQYFGPGTRLTVL.

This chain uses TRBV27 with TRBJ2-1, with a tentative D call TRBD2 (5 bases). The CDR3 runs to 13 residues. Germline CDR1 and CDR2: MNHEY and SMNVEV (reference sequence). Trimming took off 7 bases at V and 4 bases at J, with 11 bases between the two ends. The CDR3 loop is CASIGGPYNEQFF. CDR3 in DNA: TGTGCCAGCATTGGCGGGCCTTACAATGAGCAGTTCTTC.

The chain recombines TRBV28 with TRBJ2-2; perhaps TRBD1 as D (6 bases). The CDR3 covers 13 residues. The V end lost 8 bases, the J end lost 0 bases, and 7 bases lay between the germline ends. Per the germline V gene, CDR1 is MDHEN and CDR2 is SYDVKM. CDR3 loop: CASYRANTGELFF. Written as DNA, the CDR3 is TGTGCCAGCTACAGGGCGAACACCGGGGAGCTGTTTTTT. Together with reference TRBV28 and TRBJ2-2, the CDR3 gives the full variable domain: DVKVTQSSRYLVKRTGEKVFLECVQDMDHENMFWYRQDPGLGLRLIYFSYDVKMKEKGDIPEGYSVSREKKERFSLILESASTNQTSMYLCASYRANTGELFFGEGSRLTVL.

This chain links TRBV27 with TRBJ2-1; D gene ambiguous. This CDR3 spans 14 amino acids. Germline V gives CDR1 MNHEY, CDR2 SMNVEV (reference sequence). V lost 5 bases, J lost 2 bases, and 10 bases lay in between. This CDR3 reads CASSPLVTYNEQFF. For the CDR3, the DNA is TGTGCCAGCAGTCCTCTCGTAACCTACAATGAGCAGTTCTTC.